The sequence of this T cell receptor beta chain was determined in a study of blood T cell repertoires in COVID-19. Using immunoSEQ multiplex PCR, the repertoire was profiled, and TCRdb retains in-frame clones only, with some absent. The table includes about 120,000 clones, approximately 86% detected once. CDR3 length equals 15 residues. Looked up from germline, CDR1 is SGHNT and CDR2 is YENEEA. V lost 5 bases, J lost 4 bases, and 12 bases lay in between. This chain connects TRBV11-3 to TRBJ1-6; possible D gene TRBD1, 6 bases. The sample taken for sequencing was peripheral blood. The clonotype originates from a woman in her forties or fifties with active or convalescent COVID-19. This CDR3 is CASSLRGGYNSPLHF. DNA of the CDR3: TGTGCCAGCAGCCTCCGAGGGGGATATAATTCACCCCTCCACTTT.